The 24 T cell receptor beta chains in this list originate from one sample, sequenced in a study of PD-1 blockade in classical Hodgkin lymphoma. Clones were sequenced by immunoSEQ multiplex PCR, and TCRdb holds only the in-frame ones, with some missing. The table records 4,000 to 5,000 clones, about four fifths of them present only once. The time point here: cycle 4 day 1 (C4D1), after 6 weeks of nivolumab. Relapses following autologous stem cell transplantation were seen in all patients, with brentuximab vedotin exposure varying. Purification of CD4+ T cells from thawed PBMCs was performed via magnetic negative selection. The sample consisted of CD4+ T cells from blood, taken before the fourth cycle of nivolumab. All receptors come from a human donor with classical Hodgkin lymphoma.

The chain employs TRBV2 and TRBJ1-1, with a possible D match to TRBD1 (5 bases). Germline V CDR1 and CDR2: SNHLY, FYNNEI. The CDR3 consists of 13 residues. Deletions cut 7 bases from V and 5 bases from J, with 14 bases between. The CDR3 bases are TGTGCCAGCATGTGGGGCGCGCGGACTGAAGCTTTCTTT. It encodes CASMWGARTEAFF.

The genes are TRBV28 and TRBJ2-7; 9 bases are shared with TRBD1. The length of the CDR3 is 15 residues. Germline V gene data show CDR1 as MDHEN and CDR2 as SYDVKM. Unmatched junction bases numbered 6, after V lost 3 bases and J lost 3 bases. This chain's CDR3 is CASSFGDRANYEQYF. CDR3 DNA sequence: TGTGCCAGCAGTTTCGGGGACAGGGCAAACTACGAGCAGTACTTC.

This rearrangement joins TRBV4-2 to TRBJ1-3, with D unclear. Germline loops: CDR1 LGHNA, CDR2 YNFKEQ. This CDR3 is built from 16 residues. V lost 3 bases and J 2 bases, leaving 14 bases between the germline ends. CDR3 nucleotides: TGTGCCAGCAGCCACCCCCCAAAGACACCTGGAAACACCATATATTTT. It encodes CASSHPPKTPGNTIYF.

This clone was seen just once. The chain employs TRBV11-2 and TRBJ2-1; either TRBD1 or TRBD2 may fit D (5 bases each). The CDR3 is 15 amino acids. In germline, CDR1 is SGHAT, CDR2 FQNNGV. Between the trimmed V and J ends, which lost 2 bases and 8 bases, there was a span of 16 bases. The CDR3: CASSLSSSRGDEQFF. The CDR3 DNA is TGTGCCAGCAGCTTAAGTTCGTCCCGGGGCGATGAGCAGTTCTTC.

CDR3 nucleotide sequence: TGTGCCAGCAGCGGATTTGGCTCTGGAAACACCATATATTTT. Translated: CASSGFGSGNTIYF. The chain is built from TRBV6-6 and TRBJ1-3; D is unresolved. V lost 6 bases and J 0 bases, leaving 9 bases between the germline ends. Germline V gives CDR1 MNHNY, CDR2 SVGAGI (reference sequence). This CDR3 contains 14 residues.

V and J are TRBV5-1 and TRBJ2-1; D tentatively reads TRBD1 or TRBD2 (5 bases each). V gave up 4 bases and J gave up 7 bases, with 15 bases separating them. The CDR3 totals 14 residues. Germline loops: CDR1 SGHRS, CDR2 YFSETQ. The CDR3 loop is CASSKGTAVNEQFF. For the CDR3, the DNA is TGCGCCAGCAGCAAGGGGACGGCGGTTAATGAGCAGTTCTTC.

This clone was seen a handful of times. This chain joins TRBV10-3 and TRBJ1-1; D is ambiguous. Trimming took off 6 bases at V and 0 bases at J, with 2 bases between the two ends. Per germline, CDR1 ENHRY and CDR2 SYGVKD. The CDR3 has 11 residues. The chain's CDR3 is CAISMNTEAFF. CDR3 in DNA: TGTGCCATCAGCATGAACACTGAAGCTTTCTTT.

The chain's CDR3 is CASRLTEQKGSYEQYF. In DNA, the CDR3 is TGTGCCAGCAGGTTGACAGAACAGAAGGGCTCCTACGAGCAGTACTTC. The chain couples TRBV6-4 to TRBJ2-7; D is perhaps TRBD1 (5 bases). Trimming cost V 6 bases and J 0 bases, with 18 bases left between them. From germline, CDR1 is MRHNA and CDR2 SNTAGT. The CDR3 is 16 amino acids.

The chain joins TRBV27 to TRBJ2-3; 7 bases align to TRBD1. The CDR3 spans 15 residues. The V gene end was trimmed by 2 bases and the J gene end by 0 bases; junction bases not matched to a gene: 2. Per germline, CDR1 MNHEY and CDR2 SMNVEV (reference sequence). CDR3 amino acids: CASSLRGQSTDTQYF. The CDR3, as DNA: TGTGCCAGCAGTTTAAGGGGACAGAGCACAGATACGCAGTATTTT.

The chain joins TRBV4-1 to TRBJ2-4, with D hard to call. V was trimmed by 4 bases and J by 3 bases, leaving 10 bases between them. CDR3 length equals 14 residues. The germline CDR1 and CDR2 sequences are MGHRA and YSYEKL. Here the CDR3 reads CASSPRIDKNIQYF. The CDR3 bases are TGCGCCAGCAGCCCCAGGATTGACAAAAACATTCAGTACTTC.

The chain carries TRBV27 and TRBJ2-7; either TRBD1 or TRBD2 may fit D (5 bases each). This CDR3 contains 14 residues. Germline V CDR1 and CDR2: MNHEY, SMNVEV (reference sequence). V was cut by 9 bases and J by 7 bases, with 22 bases left in between. The CDR3: CASALRGTGTEQYF. The CDR3, as DNA: TGTGCCAGTGCGTTAAGAGGGACGGGTACGGAGCAGTACTTC.

This chain uses TRBV28 with TRBJ2-7; D not resolved. The CDR3 length is 12 residues. Germline V gives CDR1 MDHEN, CDR2 SYDVKM. V was clipped by 8 bases and J by 5 bases, with 13 bases between them. The CDR3 DNA sequence: TGTGCCAGCGGCCCTACGAAAGACGAGCAGTACTTC. Translation gives CASGPTKDEQYF.

The CDR3 sequence is CASSLEGVGAPLHF. CDR3 nucleotide sequence: TGTGCCAGCAGCTTAGAGGGGGTTGGGGCACCCCTCCACTTT. The chain uses TRBV11-2 and TRBJ1-6, with a weak D call TRBD1 (5 bases). The CDR3 covers 14 residues. V lost 0 bases to trimming and J lost 11 bases, with 11 bases between them. Germline CDR1 is SGHAT and CDR2 is FQNNGV.

This chain connects TRBV7-2 to TRBJ2-3; 9 nucleotides line up with TRBD1. CDR1 is SGHTA, CDR2 FQGNSA, per germline. The CDR3 is made up of 15 amino acids. Germline trimming cut 5 bases from V and 1 base from J; bases unmatched to any gene: 4. CDR3 amino acids: CASSIRTGGTDTQYF. CDR3 in DNA: TGTGCCAGCAGCATTCGGACAGGGGGCACAGATACGCAGTATTTT.

This rearrangement joins TRBV7-2 to TRBJ1-3; 7 nucleotides line up with TRBD1. The CDR3 has 16 residues. With 3 bases clipped from V and 2 bases from J, the junction kept 7 bases outside the gene matches. Germline CDR1 reads SGHTA; CDR2 reads FQGNSA. CDR3 in amino acids: CASSFGRGRTGNTIYF. The CDR3 coding sequence is TGTGCCAGCAGCTTCGGCAGGGGGAGGACTGGAAACACCATATATTTT.

This clone was seen just once. The chain carries TRBV9 and TRBJ2-7, with 7 bases identical to TRBD1. The J segment lost 2 bases and the V segment lost 1 base, leaving 9 bases of the junction unmatched. The CDR3 loop spans 16 amino acids. Germline loops: CDR1 SGDLS, CDR2 YYNGEE. Here the CDR3 DNA reads TGTGCCAGCAGCGTAAATCCGGAGACAGGGACCTACGAGCAGTACTTC. Protein product: CASSVNPETGTYEQYF.

The V and J genes are TRBV11-1 and TRBJ1-1; the D gene is possibly TRBD1 (5 bases). Germline values: CDR1 SGHAT, CDR2 FQDESV (reference sequence). V lost 2 bases and J 3 bases, leaving 7 bases between the germline ends. The CDR3 contains 13 residues. For the CDR3, the DNA is TGTGCCAGCAGCTTACAAGGGGACACTGAAGCTTTCTTT. Its translation is CASSLQGDTEAFF.

This chain joins TRBV6-4 and TRBJ1-1; 8 bases fit TRBD1. This CDR3 has 13 amino acids. The J segment lost 10 bases and the V segment lost 3 bases, leaving 7 bases of the junction unmatched. Germline values: CDR1 MRHNA, CDR2 SNTAGT. CDR3 in amino acids: CASSDPDRARAFF. DNA of the CDR3: TGTGCCAGCAGTGATCCGGACAGGGCCCGAGCTTTCTTT.

The rearrangement uses TRBV5-1 and TRBJ1-4, with TRBD1 matching over 8 bases. Germline V gene lookup returns CDR1 SGHRS and CDR2 YFSETQ. The length of the CDR3 is 13 residues. J lost 7 bases, V lost 7 bases, and 6 bases had no gene match. CDR3 in amino acids: CASSGGLSEKLFF. CDR3 coding DNA: TGCGCCAGCTCAGGGGGCTTAAGTGAAAAACTGTTTTTT.

CDR3 loop: CASNLGRNTEAFF. In DNA, the CDR3 is TGCGCCAGCAATTTGGGAAGGAACACTGAAGCTTTCTTT. The V gene is TRBV10-2, the J gene TRBJ1-1; D is uncertain. The V end was cut by 7 bases, the J end by 1 base, with 10 bases between. The CDR3 has 13 amino acids. Germline V gene sequence: CDR1 WSHSY, CDR2 SAAADI.

The rearrangement uses TRBV27 and TRBJ2-3; a possible D gene is TRBD1 (5 bases). Germline V lookup: CDR1 MNHEY, CDR2 SMNVEV (reference sequence). This CDR3 region has 15 residues. V was pared by 3 bases and J by 3 bases, with 13 bases between. In DNA form, the CDR3 reads TGTGCCAGCAGTTTGTGGGAAAGGGGAACAGATACGCAGTATTTT. It specifies CASSLWERGTDTQYF.

The chain links TRBV9 to TRBJ1-2; D is unresolved. The CDR3 runs 12 residues. Looked up from germline, CDR1 is SGDLS and CDR2 is YYNGEE. V shed 0 bases and J shed 3 bases, with 3 bases lying between them. The CDR3 DNA is TGTGCCAGCAGCGTAGGGGACTATGGCTACACCTTC. Translated, it gives CASSVGDYGYTF.

This clone has more than one count but fewer than ten. V and J are TRBV7-3 and TRBJ1-6; D is unclear. Germline CDR1 reads SGHTA; CDR2 reads FQGTGA. The CDR3 has 15 amino acids. V lost 5 bases, J lost 8 bases, and 16 bases lay in between. In nucleotides, the CDR3 is TGTGCCAGCAGCGAAAGGTCGGGGTCTGATTCACCCCTCCACTTT. This sequence encodes CASSERSGSDSPLHF. The variable domain in full, with the rest retrieved from reference TRBV7-3 and TRBJ1-6, is GAGVSQTPSNKVTEKGKYVELRCDPISGHTALYWYRQSLGQGPEFLIYFQGTGAADDSGLPNDRFFAVRPEGSVSTLKIQRTERGDSAVYLCASSERSGSDSPLHFGNGTRLTVT.

The rearrangement joins TRBV2 to TRBJ1-2, with 7 bases that match TRBD1. From germline, CDR1 is SNHLY and CDR2 FYNNEI. With 6 bases clipped from V and 7 bases from J, the junction kept 8 bases outside the gene matches. This CDR3 contains 13 residues. CDR3 nucleotide sequence: TGTGCCAGCAGCGTGGACAGGAGGGGTGGCTACACCTTC. Its translation is CASSVDRRGGYTF.